This T cell receptor beta chain was sequenced during a study of blood T cell repertoires in COVID-19. Study-wide background: The United States, Italy and Spain provided the acute and convalescent COVID-19 samples. PBMCs, B-cell-depleted T cells, or T cells were the source of the cDNA or gDNA that made up the material.

Study processing details: The authors estimated nucleated cell counts from reference gene primer amplification. This table comes from immunoSEQ multiplex PCR, and its TCRdb copy is limited to in-frame clones, with some not included. V, J and clone size derive from that table, while D and trimming were established from the DNA sequence. The sample includes 150,000 to 160,000 clones, around 90% of them seen just once. The CDR3 consists of 15 residues. From germline, CDR1 is SEHNR and CDR2 FQNEAQ (reference sequence). V lost 5 bases, J lost 1 base, and 3 bases stayed unmatched. The clonotype was recovered from a man aged 45-60 years with acute or convalescent COVID-19. The rearrangement uses TRBV7-9 and TRBJ1-5, with 9 bases matching TRBD1. Sequencing used peripheral blood. This CDR3 reads CASSPTGGSNQPQHF. In DNA form, the CDR3 reads TGTGCCAGCAGCCCGACAGGGGGAAGCAATCAGCCCCAGCATTTT.